A selection of T cell receptor beta chains follows, all from one sample in a study of blood T cell repertoires in COVID-19. Sequencing was performed with immunoSEQ multiplex PCR; in TCRdb, only in-frame clones are kept and a portion is missing. The sample carries 310,000 or so clones, 85% to 90% recorded once. Sequencing was carried out using PBMCs or T cells enriched from blood (not recorded which). The receptors were gathered from a woman aged 18-35 years who had recovered from COVID-19. Both conserved end residues are part of each CDR3. A D gene is named only where the DNA matches it firmly. Size values are once, few and many counts, or a class for expanded clones, and some rows have none.

size | J | V | D | CDR3 | DNA
once | TRBJ2-3 | TRBV5-1 | . | CASSLGGPASTDTQYF | TGCGCCAGCAGCTTGGGGGGCCCTGCTAGCACAGATACGCAGTATTTT
. | TRBJ2-7 | TRBV5-1 | . | CASSFTGTYEQYF | TGCGCCAGCAGCTTCACAGGGACCTACGAGCAGTACTTC
. | TRBJ2-2 | TRBV9 | . | CASSVTLLRDTGELFF | TGTGCCAGCAGCGTCACCCTCCTCAGGGATACCGGGGAGCTGTTTTTT
. | TRBJ2-5 | TRBV4-1 | . | CASSPAPAGGETQYF | TGCGCCAGCAGCCCGGCGCCGGCAGGAGGGGAGACCCAGTACTTC
. | TRBJ1-1 | TRBV28 | TRBD1 | CASSSTGGKWTEAFF | TGTGCCAGCAGTTCGACAGGGGGCAAGTGGACTGAAGCTTTCTTT
. | TRBJ2-3 | TRBV3-1/TRBV3-2 | TRBD1 | CASSRGQGTDTQYF | TGTGCCAGCAGCCGCGGACAGGGAACAGATACGCAGTATTTT
. | TRBJ1-2 | TRBV30 | . | CAWSPRGYGYTF | TGTGCCTGGAGTCCCCGGGGCTATGGCTACACCTTC
. | TRBJ1-1 | TRBV4-1 | TRBD1 | CASSRLPRDSPPEAFF | TGCGCCAGCAGCCGTCTTCCCCGGGACAGCCCCCCTGAAGCTTTCTTT
. | TRBJ1-1 | TRBV7-3 | TRBD1 | CASGARTGNTEAFF | TGTGCCAGCGGGGCTAGGACAGGGAACACTGAAGCTTTCTTT
. | TRBJ1-2 | TRBV6-5 | TRBD1 | CASRVGQGKRYTF | TGTGCCAGCAGGGTAGGACAGGGTAAACGCTACACCTTC
few | TRBJ2-5 | TRBV12-3/TRBV12-4 | . | CASSFEGQETQYF | TGTGCCAGCAGTTTTGAGGGCCAAGAGACCCAGTACTTC
. | TRBJ2-7 | TRBV4-1 | TRBD1 | CASSQHHGTGVPYEQYF | TGCGCCAGCAGCCAGCATCACGGGACAGGGGTACCCTACGAGCAGTACTTC
few | TRBJ2-1 | TRBV5-4 | TRBD2 | CASSLGGLAGYNEQFF | TGTGCCAGCAGCTTGGGCGGACTAGCGGGATACAATGAGCAGTTCTTC
once | TRBJ2-7 | TRBV2 | TRBD2 | CASSHQTSGSSYEQYF | TGTGCCAGCAGTCACCAGACTAGCGGGAGCTCCTACGAGCAGTACTTC
. | TRBJ1-1 | TRBV5-6 | . | CASSLVGGLATEAFF | TGTGCCAGCAGCTTGGTGGGGGGTTTGGCCACTGAAGCTTTCTTT
few | TRBJ1-4 | TRBV7-9 | . | CASSSGQTATNEKLFF | TGTGCCAGCAGCTCCGGACAGACGGCAACTAATGAAAAACTGTTTTTT
. | TRBJ2-3 | TRBV19 | TRBD2 | CASSILPAGTSADTQYF | TGTGCCAGTAGTATCCTACCTGCCGGGACTAGTGCAGATACGCAGTATTTT
. | TRBJ1-2 | TRBV6-5 | . | CASSYSAGAAPYGYTF | TGTGCCAGCAGTTACTCGGCAGGGGCTGCCCCCTATGGCTACACCTTC
. | TRBJ1-2 | TRBV2 | . | CASTREGYGYTF | TGTGCCAGCACCAGGGAGGGCTATGGCTACACCTTC
. | TRBJ2-3 | TRBV6-2/TRBV6-3 | . | CASSYSPPLIKDTDTQYF | TGTGCCAGCAGTTACTCCCCCCCACTGATAAAAGACACAGATACGCAGTATTTT
. | TRBJ2-1 | TRBV19 | TRBD2 | CASSPTSRYNEQFF | TGTGCCAGTAGTCCGACTAGCAGGTACAATGAGCAGTTCTTC
once | TRBJ2-2 | TRBV18 | . | CASSPLAENTGELFF | TGTGCCAGCTCACCACTAGCGGAGAACACCGGGGAGCTGTTTTTT
. | TRBJ1-6 | TRBV11-2 | TRBD1 | CASSAVPGQGTPLHF | TGTGCCAGCAGCGCCGTCCCGGGACAGGGTACACCCCTCCACTTT
. | TRBJ1-4 | TRBV4-1 | TRBD1 | CASSQATGQNEKLFF | TGCGCCAGCAGCCAAGCGACAGGGCAAAATGAAAAACTGTTTTTT
once | TRBJ2-7 | TRBV28 | TRBD1 | CASSQRGRDYEQYF | TGTGCCAGCAGTCAAAGGGGGCGCGACTACGAGCAGTACTTC
. | TRBJ1-2 | TRBV5-1 | . | CASSFSGVTGGYTF | TGCGCCAGCAGCTTTTCAGGGGTTACGGGCGGCTACACCTTC
. | TRBJ1-1 | TRBV9 | TRBD1 | CASSVGAGGSYTEAFF | TGTGCCAGCAGCGTAGGGGCAGGGGGCTCATACACTGAAGCTTTCTTT
. | TRBJ1-2 | TRBV6-1 | . | CASSEFPPQAGGYTF | TGTGCCAGCAGTGAATTCCCTCCTCAGGCGGGAGGCTACACCTTC
once | TRBJ2-1 | TRBV7-9 | TRBD2 | CASSSRDYPDNEQFF | TGTGCCAGCAGCTCCCGGGACTATCCTGACAATGAGCAGTTCTTC
. | TRBJ2-5 | TRBV2 | . | CASTPSTGFGETQYF | TGTGCCAGCACCCCGAGCACAGGGTTCGGGGAGACCCAGTACTTC
. | TRBJ1-5 | TRBV6-5 | . | CASRRTASNQPQHF | TGTGCCAGCAGAAGGACAGCCAGCAATCAGCCCCAGCATTTT
. | TRBJ1-6 | TRBV11-2 | TRBD1 | CASSPWTGVGSPLHF | TGTGCCAGCAGCCCTTGGACAGGGGTGGGTTCACCCCTCCACTTT
. | TRBJ2-2 | TRBV2 | . | CASSVQGVDTGELFF | TGTGCCAGCAGTGTACAGGGTGTAGACACCGGGGAGCTGTTTTTT
. | TRBJ1-2 | TRBV7-8 | TRBD1 | CASSYDSTGGNYGYTF | TGTGCCAGCAGCTATGACTCGACAGGGGGCAACTATGGCTACACCTTC
. | TRBJ2-7 | TRBV10-2 | . | CASSENQNEQYF | TGCGCCAGCAGTGAAAACCAGAACGAGCAGTACTTC
few | TRBJ1-2 | TRBV7-9 | . | CASSRTGPHGYTF | TGTGCCAGCAGCCGTACAGGGCCGCATGGCTACACCTTC
once | TRBJ2-7 | TRBV6-5 | TRBD1 | CASRDRDRGYEQYF | TGTGCCAGCAGAGACCGGGACAGGGGTTACGAGCAGTACTTC
. | TRBJ1-2 | TRBV10-2 | . | CASRLSGAHGGYTF | TGCGCCAGCAGGCTTTCAGGGGCCCACGGTGGCTACACCTTC
. | TRBJ1-5 | TRBV13 | TRBD1 | CASSYDRGNQPQHF | TGTGCCAGCAGCTACGACAGGGGGAATCAGCCCCAGCATTTT
once | TRBJ1-1 | TRBV5-6 | TRBD1 | CASSLPTGGNTEAFF | TGTGCCAGCAGCTTACCGACAGGGGGCAACACTGAAGCTTTCTTT
. | TRBJ1-1 | TRBV9 | . | CASSQENTEAFF | TGTGCCAGCAGCCAGGAGAACACTGAAGCTTTCTTT
. | TRBJ1-3 | TRBV5-6 | . | CASSRWTTGNTIYF | TGTGCCAGCAGCAGATGGACAACTGGAAACACCATATATTTT
few | TRBJ1-5 | TRBV10-3 | TRBD1 | CAISRQGLEKQPQHF | TGTGCCATCAGTCGACAGGGACTGGAAAAGCAGCCCCAGCATTTT
. | TRBJ2-7 | TRBV28 | TRBD2 | CASSLYSRLAGGVEQYF | TGTGCCAGCAGTTTATACAGTCGACTAGCGGGAGGAGTCGAGCAGTACTTC
. | TRBJ2-7 | TRBV19 | . | CASSIRSRQHYEQYF | TGTGCCAGTAGTATAAGATCGCGACAGCACTACGAGCAGTACTTC
. | TRBJ2-7 | TRBV11-3 | . | CASSFGNTYEQYF | TGTGCCAGCAGCTTCGGGAACACCTACGAGCAGTACTTC
. | TRBJ1-4 | TRBV9 | TRBD1 | CASSAHPGTGSEKLFF | TGTGCCAGCAGCGCCCACCCCGGGACAGGGAGTGAAAAACTGTTTTTT
. | TRBJ1-2 | TRBV30 | . | CAWSVGISLSTSGYTF | TGTGCCTGGAGTGTAGGTATCTCTCTGTCGACTAGTGGCTACACCTTC
once | TRBJ2-7 | TRBV19 | TRBD1 | CATRQGAYEQYF | TGTGCCACCCGACAGGGCGCGTACGAGCAGTACTTC
. | TRBJ1-1 | TRBV19 | TRBD1 | CASKDRENTEAFF | TGTGCCAGTAAGGACAGGGAGAACACTGAAGCTTTCTTT
. | TRBJ2-3 | TRBV10-2 | TRBD1 | CASMNDRDDTQYF | TGCGCCAGCATGAACGACAGGGATGACACGCAGTATTTT
. | TRBJ2-1 | TRBV7-8 | . | CASSSHPGGPYNEQFF | TGTGCCAGCAGCTCCCATCCCGGGGGTCCCTACAATGAGCAGTTCTTC
. | TRBJ1-1 | TRBV9 | TRBD1 | CASSPRTGADTEAFF | TGTGCCAGCAGCCCCCGGACAGGGGCGGACACTGAAGCTTTCTTT